This TCR beta chain emerged from a study of cytomegalovirus exposure and HLA in healthy donors. Study outcomes and limitations: Most of the CMV-associated TCR beta chains (in a later analysis) appeared to be HLA-restricted.

Amplification used 60 Vbeta primers and 13 Jbeta primers. Sequencing used immunoSEQ multiplex PCR; TCRdb keeps in-frame clones, though not all of them. The sample has approximately 140,000 clones, 65% to 80% seen once. A remark on this clone: No antigen is known for it.

The sequence was obtained from a young woman in good health and CMV-seronegative. What was sequenced was PBMCs.

CDR3 region: CASSLTGAAEVYEQFF. For the CDR3, the DNA is TGCGCCAGCAGCCTGACCGGAGCGGCGGAGGTCTATGAGCAGTTCTTC. The rearrangement uses TRBV4-1 and TRBJ2-1; tentatively, D is TRBD2 (5 bases). The V gene's germline CDR1 is MGHRA and CDR2 YSYEKL. CDR3 size: 16 residues. V was trimmed by 4 bases and J by 8 bases, leaving 21 bases between them.